These T cell receptor beta chains were read from a single sample in a study of shared clonotypes between healthy human individuals. Libraries were prepared by immunoSEQ multiplex PCR; TCRdb keeps only in-frame clonotypes and omits some of them. Of hundreds of thousands of clones listed, 95% are singletons. Sample: naive CD8+ T cells sorted from blood. These receptors were collected from a woman aged 25 to 39 in good health. Each CDR3 is given with its conserved first and last residue. D genes are given only for firm matches. Only some rows state a clone size, as once, few, many or a class for expanded clones.

d_call: -
clone_size: -
j_call: TRBJ2-7
v_call: TRBV11-2
cdr3_nt: TGTGCCAGCAGCTTAGAATTCTTACAGTCCTACGAGCAGTACTTC
cdr3_aa: CASSLEFLQSYEQYF

d_call: TRBD1
clone_size: -
j_call: TRBJ2-7
v_call: TRBV5-4
cdr3_nt: TGTGCCAGCAGCGCTGGGACAGGGTGGGACGAGCAGTACTTC
cdr3_aa: CASSAGTGWDEQYF

d_call: -
clone_size: -
j_call: TRBJ1-1
v_call: TRBV6-1
cdr3_nt: TGTGCCAGCAGTGAAGCTCTGGAGGGGTGGGGGAACACTGAAGCTTTCTTT
cdr3_aa: CASSEALEGWGNTEAFF

d_call: -
clone_size: -
j_call: TRBJ1-1
v_call: TRBV7-6
cdr3_nt: TGTGCCAGCAGCTTCCCTGCTTTCTTT
cdr3_aa: CASSFPAFF

d_call: -
clone_size: -
j_call: TRBJ2-7
v_call: TRBV28
cdr3_nt: TGTGCCAGCAGACCCGAGGCAGGACCCTACGAGCAGTACTTC
cdr3_aa: CASRPEAGPYEQYF

d_call: -
clone_size: -
j_call: TRBJ1-1
v_call: TRBV5-6
cdr3_nt: TGTGCCAGCAGCTTTACAGGGTCGAACACTGAAGCTTTCTTT
cdr3_aa: CASSFTGSNTEAFF

d_call: TRBD1
clone_size: -
j_call: TRBJ1-5
v_call: TRBV6-1
cdr3_nt: TGTGCCGGTCAGACAGGGATCAATCAGCCCCAGCATTTT
cdr3_aa: CAGQTGINQPQHF

d_call: TRBD1
clone_size: few
j_call: TRBJ1-2
v_call: TRBV27
cdr3_nt: TGTGCCAGCAGTGCTGGGACAGGGGGAGGCTACACCTTC
cdr3_aa: CASSAGTGGGYTF

d_call: -
clone_size: -
j_call: TRBJ1-1
v_call: TRBV30
cdr3_nt: TGTGCCTGGAGTTTCAGGGTCGGGAGCACTGAAGCTTTCTTT
cdr3_aa: CAWSFRVGSTEAFF

d_call: -
clone_size: -
j_call: TRBJ2-7
v_call: TRBV6-5
cdr3_nt: TGTGCCAGCAGTTATTCTTTCCTAGGGGGTTACGAGCAGTACTTC
cdr3_aa: CASSYSFLGGYEQYF

d_call: -
clone_size: -
j_call: TRBJ1-3
v_call: TRBV28
cdr3_nt: TGTGCCAGCAGTTTTGCAGGCTCTGGAAACACCATATATTTT
cdr3_aa: CASSFAGSGNTIYF

d_call: -
clone_size: -
j_call: TRBJ2-1
v_call: TRBV19
cdr3_nt: TGTGCCAGTAGTATCCTGAGCTCCTACAATGAGCAGTTCTTC
cdr3_aa: CASSILSSYNEQFF

d_call: TRBD2
clone_size: -
j_call: TRBJ2-3
v_call: TRBV7-3
cdr3_nt: TGTGCCAGCAGCTCCCCACCACCGGGAGGGCCGATTGGCCCAGATACGCAGTATTTT
cdr3_aa: CASSSPPPGGPIGPDTQYF

d_call: -
clone_size: -
j_call: TRBJ2-7
v_call: TRBV7-2
cdr3_nt: TGTGCCAGCCGTTGGGACCAAGGTAGCTACGAGCAGTACTTC
cdr3_aa: CASRWDQGSYEQYF

d_call: TRBD1
clone_size: -
j_call: TRBJ1-2
v_call: TRBV27
cdr3_nt: TGTGCCAGCAGGCCTCGGACAGGCACTACTAACTATGGCTACACCTTC
cdr3_aa: CASRPRTGTTNYGYTF

d_call: -
clone_size: -
j_call: TRBJ2-6
v_call: TRBV10-2
cdr3_nt: TGCGCCAGCAGTGAGTCGAAGGGCGCTGGGGCCAACGTCCTGACTTTC
cdr3_aa: CASSESKGAGANVLTF